The 25 T cell receptor beta chains reported below all come from one sample, sequenced in a study of naive and memory T cell subsets (dated by TCRdb to 2016 to 2017). Library preparation was by UMI-ligation and nested PCR. These reads were obtained on an Illumina MiSeq. The beta constant-region primer was an equimolar mix of two oligonucleotides covering both TRBC1 and TRBC2. The public reads were reanalyzed by TCRdb: fastp trimming at Q25, MiXCR alignment, in-frame beta chains only. Each entry is one CDR3 protein sequence, shown with its most common DNA and genes. In all, the sample holds 150,000 or so distinct CDR3 sequences, and about 18% of those were seen once. 0.14% of the sample goes to the ten largest clones. The sequencing sample was made of naive CD4+ T cells from blood. Interpreted using the paper, the cell subset or site label stands for: naive T cells, CD45RA high CD27+. The receptor source for this set is a human donor in good health.

This clonotype was counted only a few times. The CDR3 loop is CASRRRENQPQHF. Here the CDR3 DNA reads TGTGCCAGCAGGCGCCGGGAGAATCAGCCCCAGCATTTT. The gene calls are TRBV6-5 and TRBJ1-5, with unresolved D. Germline CDR1 MNHEY, CDR2 SVGAGI. The CDR3 loop spans 13 amino acids. Trimming took 6 bases from V and 4 from J, leaving 10 bases between them.

This chain uses TRBV12-3 or TRBV12-4 with TRBJ1-3; unclear D gene. The V end was cut by 2 bases, the J end by 2 bases, with 7 bases between. This CDR3 is 14 amino acids long. The CDR3 nucleotides are TGTGCCAGCAGTTTAAGTTCAGCTGGAAACACCATATATTTT. The encoded protein is CASSLSSAGNTIYF.

In its sample, this clonotype was seen a few times. The V and J genes are TRBV9 and TRBJ2-5; D is unclear. CDR1 SGDLS and CDR2 YYNGEE come from the germline V gene. The CDR3 covers 13 residues. Between the trimmed V and J ends, which lost 1 base and 3 bases, there was a span of 7 bases. The CDR3 DNA is TGTGCCAGCAGCGTATTAGCCGAAGAGACCCAGTACTTC. Protein sequence: CASSVLAEETQYF. The variable domain in full, with the rest retrieved from reference TRBV9 and TRBJ2-5, is DSGVTQTPKHLITATGQRVTLRCSPRSGDLSVYWYQQSLDQGLQFLIQYYNGEERAKGNILERFSAQQFPDLHSELNLSSLELGDSALYFCASSVLAEETQYFGPGTRLLVL.

This clonotype has only a few counts. The chain combines TRBV12-3 or TRBV12-4 with TRBJ1-2; D gene uncertain. Trimming removed 2 bases from V and 0 bases from J, with 4 bases in between. This CDR3 is 13 amino acids long. The CDR3 spells CASSLTANYGYTF. The CDR3 region has the DNA TGTGCCAGCAGTTTAACGGCTAACTATGGCTACACCTTC.

The sample holds a few counts of this clonotype. This chain joins TRBV7-9 and TRBJ2-5; 9 bases agree with TRBD1. Per germline, CDR1 SEHNR and CDR2 FQNEAQ (reference sequence). There are 16 residues in the CDR3. V lost 5 bases, J lost 4 bases, and 11 bases stayed unmatched. The DNA for the CDR3 is TGTGCCAGCAGCCTGAACGGACAGGGGAGTTTAGAGACCCAGTACTTC. Protein product: CASSLNGQGSLETQYF.

The chain is built from TRBV29-1 and TRBJ2-3, with a tentative D call TRBD1 (5 bases). Trimming left V 7 bases short and J 0 bases short, with 14 bases between. The CDR3 is 14 residues long. Germline V lookup: CDR1 SQVTM, CDR2 ANQGSEA. Written as DNA, the CDR3 is TGCAGCGCGGAGACAGTGATTAGCACAGATACGCAGTATTTT. Its protein is CSAETVISTDTQYF.

The chain joins TRBV20-1 to TRBJ1-5; the D is unclear. The CDR3 has 13 residues. V gave up 0 bases and J gave up 4 bases, with 7 bases separating them. Germline values: CDR1 DFQATT, CDR2 SNEGSKA (reference sequence). CDR3 in amino acids: CSARDYWNQPQHF. Written as DNA, the CDR3 is TGCAGTGCTAGAGACTACTGGAATCAGCCCCAGCATTTT.

The table lists this clonotype with a few counts. The V gene is TRBV7-2, the J gene TRBJ2-1; the D is unclear. CDR3 length: 15 amino acids. V was clipped by 2 bases and J by 0 bases, with 8 bases between them. Germline CDR1 and CDR2: SGHTA and FQGNSA. In DNA form, the CDR3 reads TGTGCCAGCAGCTTATATGGCGGCTCCTACAATGAGCAGTTCTTC. Translation gives CASSLYGGSYNEQFF. Supplemented by reference TRBV7-2 and TRBJ2-1, the full variable domain reads GAGVSQSPSNKVTEKGKDVELRCDPISGHTALYWYRQSLGQGLEFLIYFQGNSAPDKSGLPSDRFSAERTGGSVSTLTIQRTQQEDSAVYLCASSLYGGSYNEQFFGPGTRLTVL.

The rearrangement uses TRBV5-4 and TRBJ2-6; 10 bases line up with TRBD2. The CDR3 spans 18 residues. Unmatched junction bases numbered 5, after V lost 0 bases and J lost 2 bases. Germline CDR1 SGHNT, CDR2 YYREEE (reference sequence). The CDR3 DNA sequence: TGTGCCAGCAGCTTGGGACTAGCGGGCATGGCTGGGGCCAACGTCCTGACTTTC. Encoded protein: CASSLGLAGMAGANVLTF.

V and J are TRBV3-1 and TRBJ1-1; D not certain. The CDR3 runs to 15 residues. Trimming cost V 0 bases and J 2 bases, with 10 bases left between them. Germline-derived CDR1 and CDR2 are LGHDT and YNNKEL (reference sequence). The CDR3 DNA follows: TGTGCCAGCAGCCAAGACGCGTTTGGAAACACTGAAGCTTTCTTT. Amino acid sequence: CASSQDAFGNTEAFF.

The chain carries TRBV20-1 and TRBJ2-3; D ambiguous. The CDR3 covers 13 residues. Per the germline V gene, CDR1 is DFQATT and CDR2 is SNEGSKA (reference sequence). V was clipped by 3 bases and J by 2 bases, with 9 bases between them. The CDR3 reads CSARIAPTDTQYF. The CDR3 nucleotides read TGCAGTGCTAGGATAGCTCCCACAGATACGCAGTATTTT.

This clonotype was seen a handful of times. This rearrangement joins TRBV14 to TRBJ1-3; the D is unclear. V was trimmed by 3 bases and J by 4 bases, leaving 7 bases between them. This CDR3 is built from 13 residues. Germline V lookup: CDR1 SGHDN, CDR2 FVKESK. CDR3 amino acids: CASSHQRGNTIYF. The CDR3 nucleotides are TGTGCCAGCAGCCACCAGCGCGGAAACACCATATATTTT. The full variable domain, with the rest looked up from reference TRBV14 and TRBJ1-3, is EAGVTQFPSHSVIEKGQTVTLRCDPISGHDNLYWYRRVMGKEIKFLLHFVKESKQDESGMPNNRFLAERTGGTYSTLKVQPAELEDSGVYFCASSHQRGNTIYFGEGSWLTVV.

CDR3 coding DNA: TGTGCCAGCAGCCTCGGGAACCAAAACACCGGGGAGCTGTTTTTT. Translation gives CASSLGNQNTGELFF. The V call is TRBV7-9, the J call TRBJ2-2; D may be TRBD2 (5 bases). The CDR3 is made up of 15 amino acids. V gave up 5 bases and J gave up 2 bases, with 12 bases separating them. Germline V gives CDR1 SEHNR, CDR2 FQNEAQ (reference sequence).

The gene calls are TRBV29-1 and TRBJ2-3; weak D call: TRBD2 (5 bases). This CDR3 comprises 15 residues. CDR1 and CDR2 (germline): SQVTM, ANQGSEA. V was shortened by 0 bases and J by 4 bases, with 14 bases between the two germline ends. CDR3 nucleotides: TGCAGCGTTGAAGACTCTGCGGGTCGAGCAGATACGCAGTATTTT. Residues: CSVEDSAGRADTQYF.

This clonotype was detected a few times. V and J are TRBV6-1 and TRBJ2-7; D gene unclear. The length of the CDR3 is 12 residues. Germline V gives CDR1 MNHNS, CDR2 SASEGT. The germline V and J ends were trimmed by 7 bases and 0 bases, with 7 bases remaining between them. The CDR3 is CASKAYSYEQYF. CDR3 in DNA: TGTGCCAGCAAAGCATACTCCTACGAGCAGTACTTC.

The chain couples TRBV7-2 to TRBJ2-7, with 10 bases identical to TRBD2. This CDR3 spans 14 amino acids. The ends lost 5 bases at V and 3 bases at J; junction bases unmatched: 4. The germline gives CDR1 SGHTA, CDR2 FQGNSA. The DNA for the CDR3 is TGTGCCAGCAGCCAAGGGACTAGCGTCTACGAGCAGTACTTC. Residues: CASSQGTSVYEQYF.

This clonotype has a handful of counts. This chain uses TRBV2 with TRBJ2-1, with 8 bases lining up with TRBD2. In germline, CDR1 is SNHLY, CDR2 FYNNEI. The CDR3 totals 15 residues. The V and J ends lost 6 bases and 4 bases, in that order; junction bases with no gene match: 8. CDR3 sequence (DNA): TGTGCCAGCAGGGAGCGACTAGCGCAATACAATGAGCAGTTCTTC. This gives the protein CASRERLAQYNEQFF.

The chain combines TRBV18 with TRBJ2-7, with D tentatively TRBD2 (6 bases). Trimming stripped 0 bases from V and 0 bases from J, with 12 bases between. The CDR3 runs to 16 residues. Germline CDR1 reads KGHSH; CDR2 reads LQKENI. Here the CDR3 DNA reads TGTGCCAGCTCACCACCGGGACTGTGGAACTCCTACGAGCAGTACTTC. This gives the protein CASSPPGLWNSYEQYF.

This clonotype was picked up many times. This chain uses TRBV10-3 with TRBJ1-2, with D uncertain. Germline CDR1 ENHRY, CDR2 SYGVKD. Trimming removed 2 bases at V and 0 bases at J, with 10 bases between. The CDR3 is 15 amino acids. The CDR3 sequence: CAISELYLANYGYTF. The CDR3 DNA sequence: TGTGCCATCAGTGAGCTGTATTTAGCTAACTATGGCTACACCTTC.

This clonotype occurred a few times. This rearrangement joins TRBV5-1 to TRBJ2-7, with 14 nucleotides matching TRBD2. Germline V CDR1 and CDR2: SGHRS, YFSETQ. J gave up 6 bases and V 4 bases, and 6 bases lay outside the gene matches. The CDR3 contains 15 residues. Here the CDR3 reads CASSPGTSGSSEQYF. CDR3 sequence (DNA): TGCGCCAGCAGCCCGGGGACTAGCGGGAGCTCCGAGCAGTACTTC.

The rearrangement joins TRBV6-1 to TRBJ2-1; no clear D. V lost 7 bases to trimming and J lost 7 bases, with 23 bases between them. The CDR3 is 16 amino acids. Germline CDR1 MNHNS, CDR2 SASEGT. The CDR3 loop is CASTPRGGSLGNEQFF. In DNA form, the CDR3 reads TGTGCCAGCACCCCCCGCGGCGGATCTTTGGGGAATGAGCAGTTCTTC.

The J gene is TRBJ2-3, the V gene TRBV5-1; 11 bases map to TRBD2. CDR1 is SGHRS and CDR2 is YFSETQ in the germline V gene. The V and J ends lost 2 bases and 0 bases, in that order; junction bases with no gene match: 11. The CDR3 is 19 amino acids. CDR3 sequence: CASSLLSTGTSGSTDTQYF. The CDR3 nucleotides are TGCGCCAGCAGCTTACTCTCGACCGGGACTAGCGGAAGCACAGATACGCAGTATTTT.

This rearrangement joins TRBV11-2 to TRBJ2-2; TRBD2 agrees at 14 bases. Germline CDR1 is SGHAT and CDR2 is FQNNGV. The ends lost 4 bases at V and 5 bases at J; junction bases unmatched: 6. This CDR3 comprises 17 residues. The CDR3 protein is CASSWGLAGDKTGELFF. The CDR3 bases are TGTGCCAGCAGCTGGGGACTAGCGGGAGACAAAACCGGGGAGCTGTTTTTT.

This clonotype showed up just a few times. This chain links TRBV5-6 with TRBJ2-6; the match to TRBD1 covers 7 bases. V dropped 7 bases and J dropped 0; count of bases not matched to a gene: 4. Germline values: CDR1 SGHDT, CDR2 YYEEEE. This CDR3 comprises 15 residues. The CDR3 loop is CASRDSNSGANVLTF. CDR3 in DNA: TGTGCCAGCCGGGACAGTAACTCTGGGGCCAACGTCCTGACTTTC.

This clonotype was observed a few times. This chain connects TRBV20-1 to TRBJ2-5; 10 bases line up with TRBD2. The CDR3 spans 17 residues. Trimming at V came to 5 bases and at J to 2 bases, leaving 14 bases not matched to a gene. Germline V lookup: CDR1 DFQATT, CDR2 SNEGSKA (reference sequence). The CDR3 spells CSAWETWTSGPQETQYF. CDR3 in DNA: TGCAGTGCTTGGGAGACTTGGACTAGCGGTCCGCAAGAGACCCAGTACTTC.